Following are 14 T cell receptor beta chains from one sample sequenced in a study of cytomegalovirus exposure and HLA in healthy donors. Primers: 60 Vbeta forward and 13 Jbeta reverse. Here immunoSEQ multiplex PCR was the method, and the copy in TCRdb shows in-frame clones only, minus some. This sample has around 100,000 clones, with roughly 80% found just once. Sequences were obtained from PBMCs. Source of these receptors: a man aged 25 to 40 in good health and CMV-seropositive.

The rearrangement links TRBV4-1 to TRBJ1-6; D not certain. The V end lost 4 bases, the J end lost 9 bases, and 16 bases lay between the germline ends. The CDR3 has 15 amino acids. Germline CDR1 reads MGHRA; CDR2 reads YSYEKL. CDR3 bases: TGCGCCAGCAGCCCTATTTCGGCCAGAGGTTCACCCCTCCACTTT. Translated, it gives CASSPISARGSPLHF.

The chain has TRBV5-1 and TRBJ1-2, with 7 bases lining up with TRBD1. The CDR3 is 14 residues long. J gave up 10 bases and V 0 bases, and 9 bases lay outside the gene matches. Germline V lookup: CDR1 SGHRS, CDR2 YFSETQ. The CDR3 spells CASSLAQGVGDYTF. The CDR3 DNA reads TGCGCCAGCAGCTTGGCGCAGGGGGTAGGGGACTACACCTTC.

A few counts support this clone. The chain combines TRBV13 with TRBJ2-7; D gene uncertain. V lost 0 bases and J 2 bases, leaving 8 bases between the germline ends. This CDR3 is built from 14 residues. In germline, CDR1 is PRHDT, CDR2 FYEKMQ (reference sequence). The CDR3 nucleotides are TGTGCCAGCAGCTTAGGTCAGGAAACCTACGAGCAGTACTTC. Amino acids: CASSLGQETYEQYF.

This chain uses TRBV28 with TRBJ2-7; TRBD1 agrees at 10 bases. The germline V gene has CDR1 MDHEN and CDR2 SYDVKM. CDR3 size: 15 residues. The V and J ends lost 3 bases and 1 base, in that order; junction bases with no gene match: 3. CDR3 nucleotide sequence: TGTGCCAGCAGTTTGCCGGGACAGGGGTCCTACGAGCAGTACTTC. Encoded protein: CASSLPGQGSYEQYF.

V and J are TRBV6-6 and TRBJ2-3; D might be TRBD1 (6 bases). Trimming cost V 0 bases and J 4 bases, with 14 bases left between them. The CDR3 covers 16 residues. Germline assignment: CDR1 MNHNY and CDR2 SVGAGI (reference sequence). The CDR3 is CASSYSPGDFPDTQYF. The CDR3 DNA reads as TGTGCCAGCAGTTACTCGCCAGGGGATTTCCCAGATACGCAGTATTTT.

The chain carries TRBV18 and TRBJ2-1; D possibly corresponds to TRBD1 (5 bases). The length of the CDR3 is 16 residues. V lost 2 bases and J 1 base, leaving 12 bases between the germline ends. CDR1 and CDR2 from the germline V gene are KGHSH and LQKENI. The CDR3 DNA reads TGTGCCAGCTCACCAAGTCATTCAGGGTCCTACAATGAGCAGTTCTTC. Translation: CASSPSHSGSYNEQFF.

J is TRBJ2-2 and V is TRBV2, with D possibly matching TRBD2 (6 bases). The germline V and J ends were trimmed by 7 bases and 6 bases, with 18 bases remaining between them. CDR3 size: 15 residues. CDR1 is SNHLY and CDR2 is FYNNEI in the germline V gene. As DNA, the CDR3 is TGTGCCAGCACGGGGGTGGGAGAGCGGGCCGGGGAGCTGTTTTTT. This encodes CASTGVGERAGELFF. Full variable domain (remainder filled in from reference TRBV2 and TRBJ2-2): EPEVTQTPSHQVTQMGQEVILRCVPISNHLYFYWYRQILGQKVEFLVSFYNNEISEKSEIFDDQFSVERPDGSNFTLKIRSTKLEDSAMYFCASTGVGERAGELFFGEGSRLTVL.

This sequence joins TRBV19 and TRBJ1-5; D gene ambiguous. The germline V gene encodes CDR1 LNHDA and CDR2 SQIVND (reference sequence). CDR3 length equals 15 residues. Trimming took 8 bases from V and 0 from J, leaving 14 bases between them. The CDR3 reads CASAYGSYSNQPQHF. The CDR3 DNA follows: TGTGCCAGTGCTTACGGTAGTTATAGCAATCAGCCCCAGCATTTT.

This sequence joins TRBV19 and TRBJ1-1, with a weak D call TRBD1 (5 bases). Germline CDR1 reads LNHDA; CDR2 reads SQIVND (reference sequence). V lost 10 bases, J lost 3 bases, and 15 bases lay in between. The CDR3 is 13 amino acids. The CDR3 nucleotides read TGTGCCACCACCCGGGGGGTTTACACTGAAGCTTTCTTT. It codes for CATTRGVYTEAFF.

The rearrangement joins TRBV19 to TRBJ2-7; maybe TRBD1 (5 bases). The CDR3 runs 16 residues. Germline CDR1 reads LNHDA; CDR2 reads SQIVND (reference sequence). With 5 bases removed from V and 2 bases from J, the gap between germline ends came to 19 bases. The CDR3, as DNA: TGTGCCAGTAGTCAGAGACAGACGTATCTTCCCTACGAGCAGTACTTC. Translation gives CASSQRQTYLPYEQYF. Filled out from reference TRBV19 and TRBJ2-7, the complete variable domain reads DGGITQSPKYLFRKEGQNVTLSCEQNLNHDAMYWYRQDPGQGLRLIYYSQIVNDFQKGDIAEGYSVSREKKESFPLTVTSAQKNPTAFYLCASSQRQTYLPYEQYFGPGTRLTVT.

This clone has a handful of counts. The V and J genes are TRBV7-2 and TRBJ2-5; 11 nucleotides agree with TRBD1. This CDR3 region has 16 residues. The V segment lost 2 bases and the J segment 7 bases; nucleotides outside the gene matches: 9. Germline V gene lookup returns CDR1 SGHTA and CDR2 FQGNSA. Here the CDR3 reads CASSLSFGDRGATQYF. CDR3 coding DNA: TGTGCCAGCAGCTTATCCTTCGGGGACAGGGGGGCGACCCAGTACTTC.

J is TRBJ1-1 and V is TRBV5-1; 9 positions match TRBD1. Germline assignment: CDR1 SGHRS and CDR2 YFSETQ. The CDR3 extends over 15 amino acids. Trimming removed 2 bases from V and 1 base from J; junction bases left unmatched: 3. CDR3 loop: CASSLRTGENTEAFF. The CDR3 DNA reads TGCGCCAGCAGCTTACGGACAGGGGAGAACACTGAAGCTTTCTTT.

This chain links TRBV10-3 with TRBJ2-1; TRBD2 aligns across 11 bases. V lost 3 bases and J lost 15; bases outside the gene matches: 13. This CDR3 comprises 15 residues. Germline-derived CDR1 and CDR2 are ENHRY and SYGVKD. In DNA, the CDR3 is TGTGCCATCAGTGAAACCCCTAGCGGGAGGTCTCACGGGTTCTTC. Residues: CAISETPSGRSHGFF.

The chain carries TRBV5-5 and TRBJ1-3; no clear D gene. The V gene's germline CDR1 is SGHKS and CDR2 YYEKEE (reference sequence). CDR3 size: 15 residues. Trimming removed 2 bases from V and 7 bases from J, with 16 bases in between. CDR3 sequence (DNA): TGTGCCAGCAGCTTCTCTATTGCAGGAGGGAACACCATATATTTT. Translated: CASSFSIAGGNTIYF.